The 30 T cell receptor beta chains reported below all come from one sample, sequenced in a study of early stage breast cancer tumors (dated 2017 in TCRdb). The library was made by the immunoSEQ multiplex PCR assay. TCRdb re-hosts the immuneACCESS table, in-frame sequences only. Its copies lack some clones; in the studies checked, an unresolved V gene accounts for under half of them, and the cause for the rest is not known. This sample is represented by around 71,000 clones; more than 60% of them were singletons. The ten largest clones represent approximately 3.7% of the sample. The specimen was blood. The receptors were sampled from a person aged 55 to 70 with breast cancer.

In its sample, this clone was seen a few times. The rearrangement joins TRBV5-6 to TRBJ2-1; 11 nucleotides line up with TRBD2. CDR1 is SGHDT, CDR2 YYEEEE, per germline. Losses at the gene ends were 0 bases for V and 4 bases for J; bases not matched to a gene: 0. The CDR3 has 15 amino acids. This CDR3 is CASSLGTSGYNEQFF. CDR3 in DNA: TGTGCCAGCAGCTTGGGGACTAGCGGGTACAATGAGCAGTTCTTC.

The chain uses TRBV11-2 and TRBJ2-5, with 9 positions matching TRBD1. Germline V lookup: CDR1 SGHAT, CDR2 FQNNGV. The CDR3 totals 16 residues. The V segment lost 1 base and the J segment 5 bases; nucleotides outside the gene matches: 8. The CDR3: CASSLGQGGIPETQYF. The CDR3 region has the DNA TGTGCCAGCAGCTTAGGACAGGGGGGCATCCCGGAGACCCAGTACTTC.

The chain carries TRBV28 and TRBJ1-2; 9 positions match TRBD1. V trimming: 6 bases; J trimming: 7 bases; junction bases outside the gene matches: 9. The CDR3 has 14 amino acids. Per germline, CDR1 MDHEN and CDR2 SYDVKM. CDR3 region: CASSRPGTGSGYTF. The CDR3 DNA reads as TGTGCCAGCAGCCGCCCCGGGACAGGGAGTGGCTACACCTTC.

V gene TRBV5-5 combines with J gene TRBJ2-1; no reliable D call. Germline assignment: CDR1 SGHKS and CDR2 YYEKEE (reference sequence). V shed 4 bases and J shed 5 bases, with 10 bases lying between them. The CDR3 extends over 13 amino acids. DNA for the CDR3: TGTGCCAGCAGCCCCCAACGGGACAATGAGCAGTTCTTC. This sequence encodes CASSPQRDNEQFF.

The rearrangement joins TRBV12-5 to TRBJ1-5; D not certain. Germline loops: CDR1 LGHNT, CDR2 FRNRAP. This CDR3 is built from 13 residues. V lost 10 bases and J 1 base, leaving 11 bases between the germline ends. The CDR3 DNA sequence: TGTGCTAATCCTTTAAGGAGCAATCAGCCCCAGCATTTT. Protein: CANPLRSNQPQHF.

This chain joins TRBV6-5 and TRBJ2-7; a possible D gene is TRBD1 (5 bases). V was shortened by 2 bases and J by 0 bases, with 11 bases between the two germline ends. From germline, CDR1 is MNHEY and CDR2 SVGAGI. The CDR3 covers 15 residues. The CDR3 DNA is TGTGCCAGCAGTTACGACAGAGGCAGCTCCTACGAGCAGTACTTC. Amino acid sequence: CASSYDRGSSYEQYF.

The chain recombines TRBV29-1 with TRBJ1-1, with unresolved D. Germline lookup yields CDR1 SQVTM and CDR2 ANQGSEA. The CDR3 runs 11 residues. Trimming stripped 7 bases from V and 1 base from J, with 7 bases between. For the CDR3, the DNA is TGCAGCGCCAACGAGAACACTGAAGCTTTCTTT. It is translated as CSANENTEAFF.

With respect to this clone: A read error may account for a junction end that differs from germline. V and J are TRBV19 and TRBJ2-3; the D call may be TRBD1 or TRBD2 (5 bases each). The CDR3 extends over 15 amino acids. Germline-derived CDR1 and CDR2 are LNHDA and SQIVND (reference sequence). The DNA of the CDR3 is TGTGCCAGTAGTGTAGAGGGGATTCGGGCAGATACGCAGTATTTT. Translated, it gives CASSVEGIRADTQYF.

This clone was detected only a few times. The V call is TRBV6-1, the J call TRBJ1-5; possible D gene TRBD1, 5 bases. The V gene's germline CDR1 is MNHNS and CDR2 SASEGT. V was clipped by 2 bases and J by 0 bases, with 11 bases between them. The CDR3 sequence is 16 residues long. The DNA for the CDR3 is TGTGCCAGCAGTGAAAGGGGAGACTATAGCAATCAGCCCCAGCATTTT. Translation: CASSERGDYSNQPQHF.

J is TRBJ2-2 and V is TRBV7-2, with D hard to call. The CDR3 has 12 amino acids. Germline lookup yields CDR1 SGHTA and CDR2 FQGNSA. Trimming stripped 5 bases from V and 12 bases from J, with 13 bases between. CDR3 residues: CASSPRGDKLFF. DNA of the CDR3: TGTGCCAGCAGCCCAAGAGGCGATAAGCTGTTTTTT.

V is TRBV6-1 and J is TRBJ2-7; TRBD2 matches 7 bases. The CDR3 is 13 amino acids. Trimming removed 6 bases from V and 6 bases from J; junction bases left unmatched: 8. Germline V gene data show CDR1 as MNHNS and CDR2 as SASEGT. The DNA of the CDR3 is TGTGCCAGCAGGGGGGGGACTGTTAGCGAGCAGTACTTC. Translated: CASRGGTVSEQYF.

This CDR3 reads CASSPTAGAETQYF. The CDR3, as DNA: TGTGCCAGCAGCCCGACCGCGGGGGCCGAGACCCAGTACTTC. The chain couples TRBV9 to TRBJ2-5, with a possible D match to TRBD2 (7 bases). CDR1 is SGDLS, CDR2 YYNGEE, per germline. V shed 4 bases and J shed 5 bases, with 15 bases lying between them. The CDR3 consists of 14 residues. Complete variable domain (other parts from reference TRBV9 and TRBJ2-5): DSGVTQTPKHLITATGQRVTLRCSPRSGDLSVYWYQQSLDQGLQFLIQYYNGEERAKGNILERFSAQQFPDLHSELNLSSLELGDSALYFCASSPTAGAETQYFGPGTRLLVL.

The rearrangement joins TRBV11-2 to TRBJ2-7, with D unresolved. Trimming left V 4 bases short and J 7 bases short, with 11 bases between. Germline V gives CDR1 SGHAT, CDR2 FQNNGV. This CDR3 has 12 amino acids. The CDR3 DNA follows: TGTGCCAGCAGCTCAGATAGTTTAGAGCAGTACTTC. Translating gives CASSSDSLEQYF.

The rearrangement joins TRBV28 to TRBJ2-2; D gene uncertain. This CDR3 contains 13 residues. The V and J ends lost 7 bases and 0 bases respectively, with 6 bases between them. CDR1 MDHEN and CDR2 SYDVKM come from the germline V gene. CDR3 in DNA: TGTGCCAGCAAAGGGCCGAACACCGGGGAGCTGTTTTTT. Translating it yields CASKGPNTGELFF.

The chain carries TRBV5-1 and TRBJ1-6, with a tentative D call TRBD1 (5 bases). Germline loops: CDR1 SGHRS, CDR2 YFSETQ. This CDR3 region has 14 residues. Trimming removed 5 bases at V and 5 bases at J, with 11 bases between. CDR3 sequence reads: CASREGIDNSPLHF. CDR3 DNA: TGCGCCAGCAGAGAGGGGATCGATAATTCACCCCTCCACTTT. Full variable domain (rest looked up from reference TRBV5-1 and TRBJ1-6): KAGVTQTPRYLIKTRGQQVTLSCSPISGHRSVSWYQQTPGQGLQFLFEYFSETQRNKGNFPGRFSGRQFSNSRSEMNVSTLELGDSALYLCASREGIDNSPLHFGNGTRLTVT.

The V gene is TRBV19, the J gene TRBJ1-2; D is unresolved. V lost 3 bases and J 2 bases, leaving 13 bases between the germline ends. Germline V gene lookup returns CDR1 LNHDA and CDR2 SQIVND (reference sequence). This CDR3 has 15 residues. The CDR3 DNA reads as TGTGCCAGTAGTATCGGCGCGGCCGGAAACTATGGCTACACCTTC. This translates into CASSIGAAGNYGYTF.

The CDR3 reads CASSLVGTSSYEQYF. The DNA of the CDR3 is TGCGCCAGCAGCTTGGTGGGGACTAGCTCCTACGAGCAGTACTTC. This chain joins TRBV5-1 and TRBJ2-7; 8 bases are shared with TRBD2. After removal of 0 bases from V and 0 bases from J, the junction contained 2 bases not matched to a gene. The germline CDR1 and CDR2 sequences are SGHRS and YFSETQ. This CDR3 comprises 15 residues.

The V call is TRBV19, the J call TRBJ2-3; D call uncertain. The CDR3 has 13 residues. The ends were cut back, 6 bases at V and 3 bases at J, with 10 bases in the middle. Germline loops: CDR1 LNHDA, CDR2 SQIVND (reference sequence). CDR3 in amino acids: CASSSSRTDTQYF. The CDR3 coding sequence is TGTGCCAGTAGCTCCTCGAGGACAGATACGCAGTATTTT.

The rearrangement joins TRBV5-4 to TRBJ2-2; 7 nucleotides line up with TRBD2. The V segment lost 4 bases and the J segment 7 bases; nucleotides outside the gene matches: 7. This CDR3 has 14 amino acids. The V gene's germline CDR1 is SGHNT and CDR2 YYREEE (reference sequence). CDR3 coding DNA: TGTGCCAGCAGCCCGTACGGGGGGAGCGGGGAGCTGTTTTTT. It is translated as CASSPYGGSGELFF.

The gene calls are TRBV5-4 and TRBJ2-7; D remains ambiguous. The CDR3 runs 11 residues. Germline assignment: CDR1 SGHNT and CDR2 YYREEE (reference sequence). The ends were cut back, 4 bases at V and 3 bases at J, with 5 bases in the middle. The DNA for the CDR3 is TGTGCCAGCAGCAACAGCTACGAGCAGTACTTC. This translates into CASSNSYEQYF.

V usage is TRBV2 and J usage is TRBJ2-7; unclear D gene. Trimming stripped 3 bases from V and 6 bases from J, with 12 bases between. Germline V lookup: CDR1 SNHLY, CDR2 FYNNEI. The CDR3 has 13 residues. CDR3 bases: TGTGCCAGCAGTGATTTTAGGGATCTCGAGCAGTACTTC. Its protein is CASSDFRDLEQYF.

The chain uses TRBV5-6 and TRBJ1-1; D may be TRBD1 (5 bases). CDR1 and CDR2 from the germline V gene are SGHDT and YYEEEE. Trimming left V 4 bases short and J 1 base short, with 8 bases between. The length of the CDR3 is 13 residues. The CDR3 DNA follows: TGTGCCAGCAGCCGTACAGGGAACACTGAAGCTTTCTTT. Translating gives CASSRTGNTEAFF.

This sequence joins TRBV18 and TRBJ2-1, with D possibly matching TRBD2 (6 bases). The CDR3 sequence is 15 residues long. Germline assignment: CDR1 KGHSH and CDR2 LQKENI. The V end was cut by 2 bases, the J end by 1 base, with 9 bases between. This chain's CDR3 is CASSPGGISYNEQFF. The CDR3 region has the DNA TGTGCCAGCTCACCAGGAGGGATTTCCTACAATGAGCAGTTCTTC. The complete variable domain, with remaining parts taken from reference TRBV18 and TRBJ2-1, reads NAGVMQNPRHLVRRRGQEARLRCSPMKGHSHVYWYRQLPEEGLKFMVYLQKENIIDESGMPKERFSAEFPKEGPSILRIQQVVRGDSAAYFCASSPGGISYNEQFFGPGTRLTVL.

The V and J genes are TRBV6-5 and TRBJ1-2; tentatively, D is TRBD1 (5 bases). CDR1 is MNHEY, CDR2 SVGAGI, per germline. The CDR3 has 15 amino acids. The ends were cut back, 7 bases at V and 8 bases at J, with 23 bases in the middle. The CDR3 loop reads CASTTAGGAQMGYTF. CDR3 sequence (DNA): TGTGCCAGCACTACGGCCGGAGGGGCCCAGATGGGCTACACCTTC.

This chain uses TRBV10-3 with TRBJ1-1; TRBD1 might be the D (5 bases). The CDR3 has 13 residues. V lost 6 bases, J lost 6 bases, and 14 bases lay in between. Germline V CDR1 and CDR2: ENHRY, SYGVKD. The CDR3 reads CAIRETDSAEAFF. The CDR3 DNA reads as TGTGCCATCAGAGAGACAGATTCGGCTGAAGCTTTCTTT.

The V call is TRBV6-1, the J call TRBJ2-7; TRBD2 agrees at 12 bases. V lost 0 bases, J lost 3 bases, and 0 bases stayed unmatched. The germline V gene has CDR1 MNHNS and CDR2 SASEGT. This CDR3 spans 15 amino acids. The CDR3: CASSEATSGGYEQYF. For the CDR3, the DNA is TGTGCCAGCAGTGAAGCGACTAGCGGGGGCTACGAGCAGTACTTC.

This chain links TRBV28 with TRBJ2-3; D gene unclear. Germline CDR1 is MDHEN and CDR2 is SYDVKM. Trimming stripped 6 bases from V and 2 bases from J, with 9 bases between. The CDR3 runs to 13 residues. CDR3 nucleotides: TGTGCCAGCAGAGCATTGGTCACAGATACGCAGTATTTT. It specifies CASRALVTDTQYF.

This clone appeared a single time. The genes are TRBV5-5 and TRBJ2-1; D remains ambiguous. The CDR3 consists of 13 residues. The germline V gene has CDR1 SGHKS and CDR2 YYEKEE (reference sequence). V was shortened by 1 base and J by 5 bases, with 7 bases between the two germline ends. The CDR3 spells CASSLLGNNEQFF. DNA of the CDR3: TGTGCCAGCAGCTTGTTGGGAAACAATGAGCAGTTCTTC.

The chain combines TRBV6-6 with TRBJ2-7, with D possibly TRBD1 on 6 matching bases. Trimming shortened V by 6 bases and J by 6 bases, and 15 bases separated the two germline ends. The CDR3 sequence is 13 residues long. Germline assignment: CDR1 MNHNY and CDR2 SVGAGI (reference sequence). DNA of the CDR3: TGTGCCAGCAGCGCAGACAGGAAGGGCGAGCAGTACTTC. Encoded protein: CASSADRKGEQYF.

Turning to this clone: This specimen includes other DNA sequences encoding the same CDR3. The chain employs TRBV18 and TRBJ2-5; D uncertain. Trimming shortened V by 1 base and J by 2 bases, and 8 bases separated the two germline ends. The CDR3 is 14 amino acids. CDR1 KGHSH and CDR2 LQKENI come from the germline V gene. CDR3: CASSPRGLQETQYF. In DNA form, the CDR3 reads TGTGCCAGCTCACCACGGGGTCTTCAAGAGACCCAGTACTTC. Based on the CDR3 plus reference TRBV18 and TRBJ2-5, the full variable domain is NAGVMQNPRHLVRRRGQEARLRCSPMKGHSHVYWYRQLPEEGLKFMVYLQKENIIDESGMPKERFSAEFPKEGPSILRIQQVVRGDSAAYFCASSPRGLQETQYFGPGTRLLVL.